Detailed here is one T cell receptor beta chain. The table came from immunoSEQ multiplex PCR; TCRdb's copy has only in-frame clones and leaves some out. The sample carries approximately 2,000,000 clones, just under 95% recorded once. The data belong to a study of shared clonotypes between healthy human individuals. Germline CDR1 reads SGHAT; CDR2 reads FQNNGV. The CDR3 has 13 residues. The V end was cut by 3 bases, the J end by 1 base, with 6 bases between. The sample taken for sequencing was naive CD4+ T cells from PBMCs. The subset denotes: CD45RA+ positively selected. J is TRBJ1-2 and V is TRBV11-2; D is unclear. This clonotype was obtained from a man aged 18 to 30 in good health. Some clones in this sample may be carry-over from other donors' samples. The CDR3 is CASSFDRNYGYTF. CDR3 bases: TGTGCCAGCAGCTTTGACCGTAACTATGGCTACACCTTC.